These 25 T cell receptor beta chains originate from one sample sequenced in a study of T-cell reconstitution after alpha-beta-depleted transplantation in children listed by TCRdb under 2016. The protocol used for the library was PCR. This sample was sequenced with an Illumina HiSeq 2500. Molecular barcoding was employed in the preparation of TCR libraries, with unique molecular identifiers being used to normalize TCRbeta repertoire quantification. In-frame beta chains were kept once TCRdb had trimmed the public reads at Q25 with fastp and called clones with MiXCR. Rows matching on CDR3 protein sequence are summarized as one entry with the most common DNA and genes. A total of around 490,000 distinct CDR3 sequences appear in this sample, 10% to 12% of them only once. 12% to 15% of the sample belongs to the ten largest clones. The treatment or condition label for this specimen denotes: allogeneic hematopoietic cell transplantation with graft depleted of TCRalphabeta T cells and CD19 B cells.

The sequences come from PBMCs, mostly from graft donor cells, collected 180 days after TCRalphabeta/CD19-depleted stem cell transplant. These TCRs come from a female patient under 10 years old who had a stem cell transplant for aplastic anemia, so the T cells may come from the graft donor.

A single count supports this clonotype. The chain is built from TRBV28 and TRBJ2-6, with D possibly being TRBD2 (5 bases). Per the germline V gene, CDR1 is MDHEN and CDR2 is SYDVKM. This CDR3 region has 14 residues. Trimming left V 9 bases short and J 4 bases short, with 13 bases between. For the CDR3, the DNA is TGTGCCAGTTCGCGGGTAGCCGGGGCCAACGTCCTGACTTTC. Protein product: CASSRVAGANVLTF.

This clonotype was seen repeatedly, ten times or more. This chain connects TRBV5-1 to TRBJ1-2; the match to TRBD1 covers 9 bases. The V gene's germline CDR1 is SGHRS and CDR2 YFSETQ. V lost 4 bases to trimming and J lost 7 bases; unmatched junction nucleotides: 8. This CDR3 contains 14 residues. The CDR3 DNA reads TGCGCCAGCAGCCCGTTCGGACAGGGGTCTGGCTACACCTTC. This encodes CASSPFGQGSGYTF.

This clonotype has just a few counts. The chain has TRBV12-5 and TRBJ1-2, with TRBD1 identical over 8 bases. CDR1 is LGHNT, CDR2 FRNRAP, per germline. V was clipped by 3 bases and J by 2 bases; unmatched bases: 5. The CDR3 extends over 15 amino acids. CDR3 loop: CASGFPTGANYGYTF. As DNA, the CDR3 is TGTGCTAGTGGTTTCCCGACAGGGGCGAACTATGGCTACACCTTC.

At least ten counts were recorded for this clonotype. The CDR3 region has the DNA TGTGCCAGCAGTTTCAAAACCAACATTCAGTACTTC. Protein product: CASSFKTNIQYF. This chain joins TRBV12-3 or TRBV12-4 and TRBJ2-4; unclear D gene. This CDR3 is built from 12 residues. The V and J ends lost 3 bases and 7 bases respectively, with 7 bases between them.

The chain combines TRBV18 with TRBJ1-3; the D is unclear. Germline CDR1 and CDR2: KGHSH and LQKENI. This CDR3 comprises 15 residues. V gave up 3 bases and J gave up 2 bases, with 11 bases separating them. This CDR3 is CASSPMSGTGNTIYF. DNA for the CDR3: TGTGCCAGCTCACCTATGTCGGGGACTGGAAACACCATATATTTT.

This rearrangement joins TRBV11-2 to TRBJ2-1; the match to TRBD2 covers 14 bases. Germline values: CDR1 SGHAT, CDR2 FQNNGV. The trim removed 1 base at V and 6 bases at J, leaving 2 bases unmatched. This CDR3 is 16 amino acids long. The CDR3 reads CASSLGLAGGFNEQFF. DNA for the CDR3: TGTGCCAGCAGCTTAGGACTAGCGGGAGGGTTCAATGAGCAGTTCTTC.

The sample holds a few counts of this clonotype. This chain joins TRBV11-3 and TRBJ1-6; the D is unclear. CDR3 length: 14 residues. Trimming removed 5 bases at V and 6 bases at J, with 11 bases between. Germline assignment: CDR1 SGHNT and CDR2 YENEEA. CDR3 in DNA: TGTGCCAGCAGCCCCGGAGTCCCTAATTCACCCCTCCACTTT. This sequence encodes CASSPGVPNSPLHF. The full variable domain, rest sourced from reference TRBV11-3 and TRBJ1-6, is EAGVVQSPRYKIIEKKQPVAFWCNPISGHNTLYWYLQNLGQGPELLIRYENEEAVDDSQLPKDRFSAERLKGVDSTLKIQPAELGDSAVYLCASSPGVPNSPLHFGNGTRLTVT.

Here the CDR3 DNA reads TGTGCCAGCAGCTTTAGGAGGGCCGGCACAGATACGCAGTATTTT. It is translated as CASSFRRAGTDTQYF. This chain uses TRBV7-2 with TRBJ2-3; weak D call: TRBD2 (6 bases). With 3 bases removed from V and 1 base from J, the gap between germline ends came to 11 bases. The CDR3 is 15 amino acids. CDR1 is SGHTA and CDR2 is FQGNSA in the germline V gene.

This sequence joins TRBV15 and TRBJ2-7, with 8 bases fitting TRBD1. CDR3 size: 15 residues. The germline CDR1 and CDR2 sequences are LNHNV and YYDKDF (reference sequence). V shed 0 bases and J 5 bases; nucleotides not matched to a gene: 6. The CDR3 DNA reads TGTGCCACCAGCAGAGATCCCCAGGGGGCCAACGAGCAGTACTTC. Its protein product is CATSRDPQGANEQYF.

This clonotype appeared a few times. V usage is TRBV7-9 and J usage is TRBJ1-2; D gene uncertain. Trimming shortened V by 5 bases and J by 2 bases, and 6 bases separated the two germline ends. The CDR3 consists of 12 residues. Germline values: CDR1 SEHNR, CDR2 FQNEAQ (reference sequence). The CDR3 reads CASSAVNYGYTF. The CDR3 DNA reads TGTGCCAGCAGCGCAGTGAACTATGGCTACACCTTC.

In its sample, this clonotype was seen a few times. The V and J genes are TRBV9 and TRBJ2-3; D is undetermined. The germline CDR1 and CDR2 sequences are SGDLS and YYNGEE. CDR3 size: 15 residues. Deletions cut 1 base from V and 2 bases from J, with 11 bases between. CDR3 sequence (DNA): TGTGCCAGCAGCGTACCCCCTGAGCCCACAGATACGCAGTATTTT. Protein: CASSVPPEPTDTQYF.

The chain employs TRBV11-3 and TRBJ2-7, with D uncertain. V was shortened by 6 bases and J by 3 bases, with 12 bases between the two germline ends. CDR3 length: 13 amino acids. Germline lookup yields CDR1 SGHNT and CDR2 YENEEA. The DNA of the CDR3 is TGTGCCAGCAGATACTCCCACAGCTACGAGCAGTACTTC. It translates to CASRYSHSYEQYF.

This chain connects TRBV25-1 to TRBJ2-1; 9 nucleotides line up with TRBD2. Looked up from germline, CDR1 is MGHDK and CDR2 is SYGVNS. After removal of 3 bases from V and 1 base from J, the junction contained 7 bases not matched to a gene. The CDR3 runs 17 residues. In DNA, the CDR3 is TGTGCCAGCAGTGATGTGACTAGCGGCCCTTCCTACAATGAGCAGTTCTTC. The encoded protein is CASSDVTSGPSYNEQFF.

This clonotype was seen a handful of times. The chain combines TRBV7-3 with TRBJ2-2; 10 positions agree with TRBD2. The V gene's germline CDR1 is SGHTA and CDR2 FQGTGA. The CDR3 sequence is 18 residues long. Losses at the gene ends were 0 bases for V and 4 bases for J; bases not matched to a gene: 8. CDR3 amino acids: CASSLTSLAGAGTGELFF. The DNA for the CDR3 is TGTGCCAGCAGCTTAACTTCCCTAGCGGGAGCGGGCACCGGGGAGCTGTTTTTT.

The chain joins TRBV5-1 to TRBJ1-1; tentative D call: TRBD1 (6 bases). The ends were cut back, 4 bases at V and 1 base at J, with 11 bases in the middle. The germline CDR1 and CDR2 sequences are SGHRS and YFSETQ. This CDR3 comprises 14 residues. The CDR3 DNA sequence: TGCGCCAGCAGCACCTGGACAGAGAACACTGAAGCTTTCTTT. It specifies CASSTWTENTEAFF.

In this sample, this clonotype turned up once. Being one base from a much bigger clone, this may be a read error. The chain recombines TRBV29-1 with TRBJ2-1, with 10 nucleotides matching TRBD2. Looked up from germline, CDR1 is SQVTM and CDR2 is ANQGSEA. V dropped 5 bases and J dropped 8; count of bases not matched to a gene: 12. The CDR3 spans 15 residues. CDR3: CSVRSSGRICDEQFF. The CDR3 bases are TGCAGCGTTCGTTCTAGCGGGAGAATTTGCGATGAGCAGTTCTTC.

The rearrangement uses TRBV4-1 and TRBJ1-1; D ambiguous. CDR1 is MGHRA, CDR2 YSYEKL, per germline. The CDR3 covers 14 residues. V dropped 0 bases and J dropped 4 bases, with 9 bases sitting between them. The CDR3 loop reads CASSQDEGGTEAFF. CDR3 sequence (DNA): TGCGCCAGCAGCCAAGATGAGGGTGGCACTGAAGCTTTCTTT.

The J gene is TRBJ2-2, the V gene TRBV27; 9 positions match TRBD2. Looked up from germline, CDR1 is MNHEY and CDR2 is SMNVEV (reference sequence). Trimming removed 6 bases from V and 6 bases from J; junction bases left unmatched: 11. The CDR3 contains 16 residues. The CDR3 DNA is TGTGCCAGCAGACTGGCTAGCGGGATTTTTGCCGGGGAGCTGTTTTTT. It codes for CASRLASGIFAGELFF.

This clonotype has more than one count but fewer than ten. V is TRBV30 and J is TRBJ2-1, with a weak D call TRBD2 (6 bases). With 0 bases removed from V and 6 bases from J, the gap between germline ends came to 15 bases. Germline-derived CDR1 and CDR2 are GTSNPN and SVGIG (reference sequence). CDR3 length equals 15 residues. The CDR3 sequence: CAWSVRRGTSNEQFF. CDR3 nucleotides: TGTGCCTGGAGTGTACGTCGGGGGACCTCCAATGAGCAGTTCTTC.

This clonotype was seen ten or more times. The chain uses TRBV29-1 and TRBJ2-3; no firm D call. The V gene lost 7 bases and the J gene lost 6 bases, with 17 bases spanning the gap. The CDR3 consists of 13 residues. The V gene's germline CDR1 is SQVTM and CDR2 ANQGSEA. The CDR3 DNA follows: TGCAGCGGCACAGACGTACTGCCGGATACGCAGTATTTT. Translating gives CSGTDVLPDTQYF.

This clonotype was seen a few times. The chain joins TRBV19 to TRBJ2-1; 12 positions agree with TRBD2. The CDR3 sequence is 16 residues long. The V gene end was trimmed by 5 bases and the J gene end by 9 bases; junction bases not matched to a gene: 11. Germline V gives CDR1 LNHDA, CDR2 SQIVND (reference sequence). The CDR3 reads CASSASASGRASEQFF. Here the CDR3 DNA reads TGTGCCAGTAGTGCAAGCGCTAGCGGGAGGGCAAGTGAGCAGTTCTTC.

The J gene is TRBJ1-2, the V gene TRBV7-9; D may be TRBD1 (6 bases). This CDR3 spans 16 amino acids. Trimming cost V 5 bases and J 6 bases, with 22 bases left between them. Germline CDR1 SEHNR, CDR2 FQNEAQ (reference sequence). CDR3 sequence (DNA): TGTGCCAGCAGCGCGACGACGCCCGGGGGCCGCAATGGCTACACCTTC. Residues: CASSATTPGGRNGYTF.

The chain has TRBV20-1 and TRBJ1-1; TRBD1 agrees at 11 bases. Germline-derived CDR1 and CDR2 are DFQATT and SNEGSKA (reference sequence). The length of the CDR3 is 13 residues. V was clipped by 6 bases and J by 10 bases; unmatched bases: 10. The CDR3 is CSAQHPGQGGAFF. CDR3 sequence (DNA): TGCAGTGCCCAACACCCGGGACAGGGGGGAGCTTTCTTT.

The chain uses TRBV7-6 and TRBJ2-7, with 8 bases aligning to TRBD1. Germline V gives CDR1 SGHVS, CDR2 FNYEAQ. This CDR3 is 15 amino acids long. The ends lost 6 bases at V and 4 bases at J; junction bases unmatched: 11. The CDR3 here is CASRPSTGGPYEQYF. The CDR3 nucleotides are TGTGCCAGCAGACCGAGTACAGGGGGTCCGTACGAGCAGTACTTC.

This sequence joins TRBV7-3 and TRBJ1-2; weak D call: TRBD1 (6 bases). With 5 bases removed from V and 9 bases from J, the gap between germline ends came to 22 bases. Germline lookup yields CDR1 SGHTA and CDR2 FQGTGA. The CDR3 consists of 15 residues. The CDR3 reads CASSTLPGHGVRYTF. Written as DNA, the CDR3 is TGTGCCAGCAGCACTTTACCGGGACACGGGGTTCGCTACACCTTC.